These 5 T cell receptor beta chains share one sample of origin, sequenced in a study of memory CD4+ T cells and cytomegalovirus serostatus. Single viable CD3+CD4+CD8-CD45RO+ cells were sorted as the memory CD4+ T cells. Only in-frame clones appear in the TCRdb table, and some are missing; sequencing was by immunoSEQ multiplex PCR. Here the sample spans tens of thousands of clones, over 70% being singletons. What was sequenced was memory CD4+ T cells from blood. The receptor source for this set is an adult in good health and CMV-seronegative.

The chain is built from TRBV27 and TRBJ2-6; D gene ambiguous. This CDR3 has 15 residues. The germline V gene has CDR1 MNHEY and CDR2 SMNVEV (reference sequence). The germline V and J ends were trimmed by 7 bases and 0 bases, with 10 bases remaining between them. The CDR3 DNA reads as TGTGCCAGCACCTTCCAACTCTCTGGGGCCAACGTCCTGACTTTC. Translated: CASTFQLSGANVLTF.

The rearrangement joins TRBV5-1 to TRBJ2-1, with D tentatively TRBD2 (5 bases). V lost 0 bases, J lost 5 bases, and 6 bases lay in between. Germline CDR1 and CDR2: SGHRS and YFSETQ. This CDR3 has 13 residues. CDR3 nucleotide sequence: TGCGCCAGCAGCTTGGTGGGAGACAATGAGCAGTTCTTC. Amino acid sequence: CASSLVGDNEQFF.

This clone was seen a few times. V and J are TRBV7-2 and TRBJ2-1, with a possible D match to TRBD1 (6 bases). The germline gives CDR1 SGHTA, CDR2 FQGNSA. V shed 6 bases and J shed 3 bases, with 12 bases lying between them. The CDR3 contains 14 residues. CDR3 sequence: CASSPGTHYNEQFF. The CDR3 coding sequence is TGTGCCAGCAGTCCCGGGACACACTACAATGAGCAGTTCTTC.

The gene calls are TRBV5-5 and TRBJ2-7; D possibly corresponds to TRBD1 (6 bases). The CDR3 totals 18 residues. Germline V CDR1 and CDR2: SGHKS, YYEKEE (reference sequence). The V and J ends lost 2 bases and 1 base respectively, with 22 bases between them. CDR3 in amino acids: CASSFGRTVRVNSYEQYF. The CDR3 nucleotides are TGTGCCAGCAGCTTTGGACGGACAGTGCGAGTTAATTCCTACGAGCAGTACTTC. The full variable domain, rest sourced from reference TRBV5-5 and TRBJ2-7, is DAGVTQSPTHLIKTRGQQVTLRCSPISGHKSVSWYQQVLGQGPQFIFQYYEKEERGRGNFPDRFSARQFPNYSSELNVNALLLGDSALYLCASSFGRTVRVNSYEQYFGPGTRLTVT.

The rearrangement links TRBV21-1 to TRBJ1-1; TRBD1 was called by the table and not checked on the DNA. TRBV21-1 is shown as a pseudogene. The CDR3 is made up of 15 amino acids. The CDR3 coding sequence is TGTGCCAGCAGCAAGGTAGGGGCCCGGAACACTGAAGCTTTCTTT. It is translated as CASSKVGARNTEAFF.